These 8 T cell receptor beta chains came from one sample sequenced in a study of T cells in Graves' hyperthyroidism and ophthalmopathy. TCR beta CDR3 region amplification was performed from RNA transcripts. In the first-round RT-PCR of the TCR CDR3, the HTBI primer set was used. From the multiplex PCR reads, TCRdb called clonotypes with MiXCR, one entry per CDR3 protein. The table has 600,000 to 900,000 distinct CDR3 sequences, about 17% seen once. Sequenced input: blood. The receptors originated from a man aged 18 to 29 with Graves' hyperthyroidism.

The CDR3 protein is CASSVFRDRRSINAGELFF. As DNA, the CDR3 is TGTGCCAGCAGCGTATTCAGGGACAGACGAAGCATCAACGCCGGGGAGCTGTTTTTT. V is TRBV9 and J is TRBJ2-2; 7 nucleotides agree with TRBD1. Germline loops: CDR1 SGDLS, CDR2 YYNGEE. The CDR3 length is 19 residues. J was trimmed by 6 bases and V by 1 base; bases with no gene match: 18.

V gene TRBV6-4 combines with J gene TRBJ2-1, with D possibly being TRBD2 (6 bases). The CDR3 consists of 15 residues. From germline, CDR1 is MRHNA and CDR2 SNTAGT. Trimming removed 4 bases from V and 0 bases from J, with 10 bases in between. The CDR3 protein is CASSAGLTSYNEQFF. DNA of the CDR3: TGTGCCAGCAGTGCGGGACTTACCTCCTACAATGAGCAGTTCTTC.

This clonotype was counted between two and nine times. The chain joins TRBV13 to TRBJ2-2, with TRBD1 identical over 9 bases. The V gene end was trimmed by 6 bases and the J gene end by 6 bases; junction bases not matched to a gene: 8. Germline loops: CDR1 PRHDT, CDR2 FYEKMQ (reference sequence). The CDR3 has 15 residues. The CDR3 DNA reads TGTGCCAGCAGTGGACAGGGGTTTTCGGCCGGGGAGCTGTTTTTT. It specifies CASSGQGFSAGELFF.

The CDR3 DNA reads TGTGCCAGCAGCTCGTCGGCCCCCGAGACCCAGTACTTC. It is translated as CASSSSAPETQYF. J is TRBJ2-5 and V is TRBV7-2, with D unresolved. Germline V gene lookup returns CDR1 SGHTA and CDR2 FQGNSA. The CDR3 has 13 amino acids. Trimming removed 4 bases at V and 5 bases at J, with 11 bases between.

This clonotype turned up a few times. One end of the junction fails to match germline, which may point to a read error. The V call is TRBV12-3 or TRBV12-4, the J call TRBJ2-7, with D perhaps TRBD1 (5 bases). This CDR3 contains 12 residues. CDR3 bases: TGTACCAGCAGTTTAAGGGGTTACGAGCAGTACTTC. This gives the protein CTSSLRGYEQYF.

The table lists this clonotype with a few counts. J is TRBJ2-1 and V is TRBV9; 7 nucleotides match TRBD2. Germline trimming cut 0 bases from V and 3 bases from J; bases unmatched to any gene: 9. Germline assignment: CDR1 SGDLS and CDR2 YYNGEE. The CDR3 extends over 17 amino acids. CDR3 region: CASSVGGGAGVYNEQFF. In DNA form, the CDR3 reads TGTGCCAGCAGCGTAGGGGGCGGGGCGGGAGTCTACAATGAGCAGTTCTTC.

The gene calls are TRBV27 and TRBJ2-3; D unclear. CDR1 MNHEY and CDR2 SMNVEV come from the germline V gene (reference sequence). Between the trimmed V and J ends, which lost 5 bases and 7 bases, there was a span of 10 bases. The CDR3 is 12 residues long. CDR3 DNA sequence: TGTGCCAGCAGTGATCGGTGGAATACGCAGTATTTT. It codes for CASSDRWNTQYF.

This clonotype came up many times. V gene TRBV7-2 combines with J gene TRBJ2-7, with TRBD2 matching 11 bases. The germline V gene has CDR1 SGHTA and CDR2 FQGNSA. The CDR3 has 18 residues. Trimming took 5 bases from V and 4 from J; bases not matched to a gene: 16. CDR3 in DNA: TGTGCCAGCAGCAGCCCCCCCCCCGCCGGGACTAGCGGATACGAGCAGTACTTC. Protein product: CASSSPPPAGTSGYEQYF.